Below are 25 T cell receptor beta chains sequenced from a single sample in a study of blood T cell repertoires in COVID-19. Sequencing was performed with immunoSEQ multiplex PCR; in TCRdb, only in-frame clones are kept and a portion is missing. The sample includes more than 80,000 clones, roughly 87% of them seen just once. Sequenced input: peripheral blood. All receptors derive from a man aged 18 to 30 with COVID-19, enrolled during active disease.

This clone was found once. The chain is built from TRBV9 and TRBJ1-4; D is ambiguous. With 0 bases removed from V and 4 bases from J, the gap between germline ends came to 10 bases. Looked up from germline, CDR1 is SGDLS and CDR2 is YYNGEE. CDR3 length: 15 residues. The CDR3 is CASSVGPSGNEKLFF. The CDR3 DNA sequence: TGTGCCAGCAGCGTAGGGCCTTCGGGTAATGAAAAACTGTTTTTT.

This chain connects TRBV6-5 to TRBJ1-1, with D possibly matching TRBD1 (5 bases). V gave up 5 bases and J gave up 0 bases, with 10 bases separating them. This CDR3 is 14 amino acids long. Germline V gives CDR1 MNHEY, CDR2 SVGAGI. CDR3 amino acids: CASSPDSLNTEAFF. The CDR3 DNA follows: TGTGCCAGCAGTCCCGACAGTCTGAACACTGAAGCTTTCTTT.

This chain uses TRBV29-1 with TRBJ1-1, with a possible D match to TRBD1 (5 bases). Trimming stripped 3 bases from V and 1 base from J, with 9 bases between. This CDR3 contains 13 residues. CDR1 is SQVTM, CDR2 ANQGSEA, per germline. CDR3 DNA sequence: TGCAGCGTTGAGGGACTTCGGAACACTGAAGCTTTCTTT. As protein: CSVEGLRNTEAFF.

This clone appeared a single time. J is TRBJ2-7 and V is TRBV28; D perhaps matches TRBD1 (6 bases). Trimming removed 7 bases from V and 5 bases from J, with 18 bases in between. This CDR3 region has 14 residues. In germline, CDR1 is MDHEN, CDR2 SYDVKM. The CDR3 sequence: CASTTPTGSNEQYF. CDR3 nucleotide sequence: TGTGCCAGCACCACGCCCACAGGGTCCAACGAGCAGTACTTC.

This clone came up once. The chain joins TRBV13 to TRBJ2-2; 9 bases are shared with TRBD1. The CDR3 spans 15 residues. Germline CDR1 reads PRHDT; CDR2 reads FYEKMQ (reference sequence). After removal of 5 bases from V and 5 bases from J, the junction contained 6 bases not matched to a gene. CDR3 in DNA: TGTGCCAGCAGCGAGGGACAGGGCCTAACCGGGGAGCTGTTTTTT. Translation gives CASSEGQGLTGELFF.

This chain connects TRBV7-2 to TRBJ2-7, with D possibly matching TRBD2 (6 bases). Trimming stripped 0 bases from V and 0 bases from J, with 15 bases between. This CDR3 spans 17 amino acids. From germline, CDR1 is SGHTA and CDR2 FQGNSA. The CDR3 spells CASSLAGGGSSSYEQYF. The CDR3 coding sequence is TGTGCCAGCAGCTTAGCGGGGGGTGGGTCAAGCTCCTACGAGCAGTACTTC.

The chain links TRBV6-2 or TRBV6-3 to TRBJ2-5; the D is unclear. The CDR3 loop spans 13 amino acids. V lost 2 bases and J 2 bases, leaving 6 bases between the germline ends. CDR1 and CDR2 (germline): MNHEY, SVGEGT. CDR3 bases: TGTGCCAGCAGTTACCGTCCTCAAGAGACCCAGTACTTC. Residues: CASSYRPQETQYF.

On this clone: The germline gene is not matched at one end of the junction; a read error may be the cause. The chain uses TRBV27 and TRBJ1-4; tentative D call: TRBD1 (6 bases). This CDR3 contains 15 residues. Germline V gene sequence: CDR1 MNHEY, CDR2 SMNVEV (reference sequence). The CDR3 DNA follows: TGTGCCAGCAGTTTATACTGGCAGGGGAATGAAAAACTGCTTTTT. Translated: CASSLYWQGNEKLLF.

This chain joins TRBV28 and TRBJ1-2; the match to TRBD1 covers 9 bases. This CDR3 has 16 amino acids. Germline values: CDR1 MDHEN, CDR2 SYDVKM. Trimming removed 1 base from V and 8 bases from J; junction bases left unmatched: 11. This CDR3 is CASSLLAGQGLLGYTF. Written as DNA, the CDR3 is TGTGCCAGCAGTTTATTGGCCGGACAGGGGCTATTGGGCTACACCTTC.

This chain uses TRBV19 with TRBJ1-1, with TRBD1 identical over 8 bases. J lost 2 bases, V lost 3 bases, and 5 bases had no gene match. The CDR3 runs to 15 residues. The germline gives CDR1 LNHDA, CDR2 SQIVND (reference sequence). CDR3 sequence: CASSITQGVNTEAFF. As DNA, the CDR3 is TGTGCCAGTAGTATTACACAGGGGGTAAACACTGAAGCTTTCTTT.

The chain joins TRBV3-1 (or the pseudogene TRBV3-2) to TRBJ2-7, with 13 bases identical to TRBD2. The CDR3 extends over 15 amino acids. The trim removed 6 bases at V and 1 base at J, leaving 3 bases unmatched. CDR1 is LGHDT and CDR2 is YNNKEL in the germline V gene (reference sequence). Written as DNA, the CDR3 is TGTGCCAGCAGTCTGGGACTAGCGGGATCCTACGAGCAGTACTTC. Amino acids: CASSLGLAGSYEQYF.

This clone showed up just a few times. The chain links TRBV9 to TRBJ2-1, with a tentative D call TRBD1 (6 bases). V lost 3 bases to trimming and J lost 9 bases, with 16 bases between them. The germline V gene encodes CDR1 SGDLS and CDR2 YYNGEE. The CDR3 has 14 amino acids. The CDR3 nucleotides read TGTGCCAGCAGCGGAGAGGGGGTCTTAGGTGAGCAGTTCTTC. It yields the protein CASSGEGVLGEQFF.

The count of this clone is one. The DNA for the CDR3 is TGTGCCAGCAGCTCAAGGGCCGGGACAGTCAACGAGCAGTACTTC. Its protein product is CASSSRAGTVNEQYF. J is TRBJ2-7 and V is TRBV7-9; 7 bases are a match to TRBD1. This CDR3 is 15 amino acids long. The junction had 11 bases not matched to a gene; V was cut back by 4 bases and J by 5 bases. Germline V lookup: CDR1 SEHNR, CDR2 FQNEAQ (reference sequence).

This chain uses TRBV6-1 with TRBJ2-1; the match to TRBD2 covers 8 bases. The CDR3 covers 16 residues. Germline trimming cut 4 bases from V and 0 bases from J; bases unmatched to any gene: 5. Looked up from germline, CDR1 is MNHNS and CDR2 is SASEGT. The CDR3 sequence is CASSALAGGSYNEQFF. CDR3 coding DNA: TGTGCCAGCAGTGCGCTGGCGGGGGGCTCCTACAATGAGCAGTTCTTC.

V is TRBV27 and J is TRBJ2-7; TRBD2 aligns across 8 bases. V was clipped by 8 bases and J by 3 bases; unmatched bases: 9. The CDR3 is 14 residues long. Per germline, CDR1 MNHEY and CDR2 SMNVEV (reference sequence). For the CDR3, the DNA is TGTGCCAGCGGCCCCCTAGCGGGCGACTACGAGCAGTACTTC. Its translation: CASGPLAGDYEQYF.

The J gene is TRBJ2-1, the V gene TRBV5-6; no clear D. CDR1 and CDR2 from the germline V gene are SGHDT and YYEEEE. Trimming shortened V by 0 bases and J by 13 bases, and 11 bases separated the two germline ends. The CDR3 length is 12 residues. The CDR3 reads CASSLGAPAQFF. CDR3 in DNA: TGTGCCAGCAGCTTGGGGGCCCCGGCACAGTTCTTC.

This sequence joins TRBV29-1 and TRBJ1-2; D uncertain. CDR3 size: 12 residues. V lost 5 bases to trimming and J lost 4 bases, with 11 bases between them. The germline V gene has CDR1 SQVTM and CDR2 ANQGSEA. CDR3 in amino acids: CSVHRTGYGYTF. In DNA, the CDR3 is TGCAGCGTTCATCGGACTGGCTATGGCTACACCTTC.

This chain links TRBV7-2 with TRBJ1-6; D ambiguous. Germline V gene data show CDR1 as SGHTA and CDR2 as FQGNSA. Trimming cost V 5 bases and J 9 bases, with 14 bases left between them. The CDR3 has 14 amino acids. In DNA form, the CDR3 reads TGTGCCAGCAGCCCATCCGGGGTATTTTCACCCCTCCACTTT. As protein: CASSPSGVFSPLHF.

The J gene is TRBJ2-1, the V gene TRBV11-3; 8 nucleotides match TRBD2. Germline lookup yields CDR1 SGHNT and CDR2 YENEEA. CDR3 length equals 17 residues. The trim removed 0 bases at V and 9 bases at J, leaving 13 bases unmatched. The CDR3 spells CASSLDSDGRASSEQFF. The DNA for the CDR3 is TGTGCCAGCAGCTTAGATTCGGACGGGAGGGCCAGTAGTGAGCAGTTCTTC.

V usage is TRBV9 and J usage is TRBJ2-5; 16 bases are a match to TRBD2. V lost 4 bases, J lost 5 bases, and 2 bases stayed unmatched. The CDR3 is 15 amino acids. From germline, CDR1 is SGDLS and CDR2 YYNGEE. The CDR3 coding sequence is TGTGCCAGCAGCTCGGGACTAGCGGGAGGGGAGACCCAGTACTTC. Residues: CASSSGLAGGETQYF.

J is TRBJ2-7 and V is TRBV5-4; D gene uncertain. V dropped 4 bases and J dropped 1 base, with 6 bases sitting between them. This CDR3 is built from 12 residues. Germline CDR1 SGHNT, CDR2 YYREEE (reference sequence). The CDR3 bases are TGTGCCAGCAGCGGAGTATCCTACGAGCAGTACTTC. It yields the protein CASSGVSYEQYF.

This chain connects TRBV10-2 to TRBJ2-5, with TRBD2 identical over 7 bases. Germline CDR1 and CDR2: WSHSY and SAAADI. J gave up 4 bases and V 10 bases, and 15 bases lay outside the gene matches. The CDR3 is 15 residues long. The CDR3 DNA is TGCGCCACTTGGGGATTAACCGGGAGGTTAGAGACCCAGTACTTC. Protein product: CATWGLTGRLETQYF.

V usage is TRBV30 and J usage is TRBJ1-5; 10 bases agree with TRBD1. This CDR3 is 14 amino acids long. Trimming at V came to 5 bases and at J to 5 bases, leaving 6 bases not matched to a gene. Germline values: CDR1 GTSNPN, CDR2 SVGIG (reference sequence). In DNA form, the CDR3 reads TGTGCCTGGGACCGGGACAGGGGACATCAGCCCCAGCATTTT. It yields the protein CAWDRDRGHQPQHF.

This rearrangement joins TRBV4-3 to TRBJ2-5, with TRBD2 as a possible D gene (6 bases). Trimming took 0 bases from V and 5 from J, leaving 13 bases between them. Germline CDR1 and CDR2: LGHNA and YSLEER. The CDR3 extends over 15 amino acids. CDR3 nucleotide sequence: TGCGCCAGCAGCCAAGATCGCGCTAGCGTGGAGACCCAGTACTTC. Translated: CASSQDRASVETQYF.

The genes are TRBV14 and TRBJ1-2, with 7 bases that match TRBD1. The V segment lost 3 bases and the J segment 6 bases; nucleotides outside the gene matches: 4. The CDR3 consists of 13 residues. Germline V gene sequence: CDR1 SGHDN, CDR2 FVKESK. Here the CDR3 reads CASSQTGSDGYTF. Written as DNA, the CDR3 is TGTGCCAGCAGCCAGACAGGGAGTGATGGCTACACCTTC.